These 25 T cell receptor beta chains originate from one sample sequenced in a study of human T cells and chemical hapten exposure. TCRdb ran MiXCR on the RACE reads and lists one entry per CDR3 protein. The table shows 300,000 to 450,000 distinct CDR3 sequences, with 5.5% occurring only once. Indicated time point: pre-sensitization, week 0. Noted treatment: therapeutic diphenylcyclopropenone sensitization with weekly scalp DPC. The sequenced sample was whole blood, obtained in connection with sensitization to the hapten diphenylcyclopropenone (DPC). These receptor sequences come from a woman in her late teens or twenties with alopecia areata. Some clones in this sample may be carry-over from other donors' samples.

At least ten counts were recorded for this clonotype. V gene TRBV4-3 combines with J gene TRBJ2-7, with 7 bases that match TRBD2. Germline V CDR1 and CDR2: LGHNA, YSLEER. The CDR3 sequence is 16 residues long. V lost 0 bases, J lost 5 bases, and 10 bases stayed unmatched. CDR3: CASSQDIGSGGNEQYF. CDR3 bases: TGCGCCAGCAGCCAAGATATAGGTTCCGGGGGGAACGAGCAGTACTTC.

This clonotype was detected a few times. The J gene is TRBJ2-1, the V gene TRBV7-2; 8 bases map to TRBD1. CDR1 and CDR2 from the germline V gene are SGHTA and FQGNSA. This CDR3 contains 13 residues. The V gene end was trimmed by 6 bases and the J gene end by 5 bases; junction bases not matched to a gene: 3. CDR3 in DNA: TGTGCCAGCAGGACAGGGGAAAACAATGAGCAGTTCTTC. This encodes CASRTGENNEQFF.

V usage is TRBV7-3 and J usage is TRBJ2-5, with TRBD1 as a possible D gene (5 bases). Per the germline V gene, CDR1 is SGHTA and CDR2 is FQGTGA. This CDR3 has 15 residues. With 2 bases removed from V and 4 bases from J, the gap between germline ends came to 14 bases. The CDR3 reads CASSLSAGLGETQYF. The CDR3 nucleotides are TGTGCCAGCAGCTTATCAGCAGGGCTCGGAGAGACCCAGTACTTC.

The chain is built from TRBV20-1 and TRBJ2-1, with 8 bases matching TRBD1. With V trimmed by 0 bases and J by 4 bases, 5 bases remained unmatched. CDR1 and CDR2 (germline): DFQATT, SNEGSKA (reference sequence). The CDR3 runs 15 residues. The CDR3 region has the DNA TGCAGTGCTAGAGATGTGGGGACAGGTTACAATGAGCAGTTCTTC. It yields the protein CSARDVGTGYNEQFF.

This clonotype was counted only a few times. CDR3 DNA sequence: TGTGCCAGCAGCTTAGTAGCGGGGACGAACACCGGGGAGCTGTTTTTT. Translating it yields CASSLVAGTNTGELFF. The chain has TRBV7-2 and TRBJ2-2, with 8 positions matching TRBD2. This CDR3 spans 16 amino acids. Trimming removed 1 base from V and 0 bases from J; junction bases left unmatched: 1. Germline assignment: CDR1 SGHTA and CDR2 FQGNSA.

This clonotype was detected ten times or more. The chain joins TRBV20-1 to TRBJ1-2; TRBD1 might be the D (6 bases). Germline V gene lookup returns CDR1 DFQATT and CDR2 SNEGSKA (reference sequence). V was trimmed by 4 bases and J by 4 bases, leaving 10 bases between them. This CDR3 is built from 12 residues. The CDR3 loop is CSATAGVYGYTF. In DNA, the CDR3 is TGCAGTGCTACCGCAGGGGTCTATGGCTACACCTTC.

This clonotype was picked up many times. This chain joins TRBV18 and TRBJ2-3; 13 bases are shared with TRBD2. The CDR3 is made up of 17 amino acids. After removal of 3 bases from V and 4 bases from J, the junction contained 7 bases not matched to a gene. Germline-derived CDR1 and CDR2 are KGHSH and LQKENI. For the CDR3, the DNA is TGTGCCAGCTCACCCGAACTAGCGGGGGGGCGAGCAGATACGCAGTATTTT. Translated, it gives CASSPELAGGRADTQYF.

The sample holds many counts of this clonotype. The chain combines TRBV28 with TRBJ2-3; D is undetermined. Between the trimmed V and J ends, which lost 3 bases and 3 bases, there was a span of 16 bases. This CDR3 is 16 amino acids long. Germline V gene data show CDR1 as MDHEN and CDR2 as SYDVKM. The CDR3, as DNA: TGTGCCAGCAGTTTCGTGCGCTCTTTCCCTACAGATACGCAGTATTTT. It yields the protein CASSFVRSFPTDTQYF.

Many counts were recorded for this clonotype. The chain combines TRBV20-1 with TRBJ1-6; perhaps TRBD1 as D (5 bases). The V gene lost 6 bases and the J gene lost 0 bases, with 15 bases spanning the gap. The CDR3 runs 16 residues. Germline V gene data show CDR1 as DFQATT and CDR2 as SNEGSKA (reference sequence). Here the CDR3 reads CSAPVGGSSYNSPLHF. The CDR3 coding sequence is TGCAGTGCGCCCGTGGGGGGGAGCTCCTATAATTCACCCCTCCACTTT.

The chain employs TRBV28 and TRBJ2-3; D unclear. This CDR3 spans 13 amino acids. CDR1 and CDR2 (germline): MDHEN, SYDVKM. Trimming left V 3 bases short and J 3 bases short, with 7 bases between. DNA of the CDR3: TGTGCCAGCAGTTTGGAGATAACAGATACGCAGTATTTT. Its translation is CASSLEITDTQYF. Full variable domain (outside the CDR3, taken from reference TRBV28 and TRBJ2-3): DVKVTQSSRYLVKRTGEKVFLECVQDMDHENMFWYRQDPGLGLRLIYFSYDVKMKEKGDIPEGYSVSREKKERFSLILESASTNQTSMYLCASSLEITDTQYFGPGTRLTVL.

This clonotype was seen at least ten times. The chain joins TRBV5-1 to TRBJ1-2, with TRBD1 identical over 7 bases. V trimming: 0 bases; J trimming: 5 bases; junction bases outside the gene matches: 7. Germline lookup yields CDR1 SGHRS and CDR2 YFSETQ. The CDR3 contains 15 residues. The CDR3 bases are TGCGCCAGCAGCTTGGGGACAGGATTACCTTATGGCTACACCTTC. Its translation: CASSLGTGLPYGYTF.

This clonotype was counted between two and nine times. J is TRBJ1-2 and V is TRBV6-1, with D possibly matching TRBD1 (6 bases). This CDR3 has 15 amino acids. Germline-derived CDR1 and CDR2 are MNHNS and SASEGT. Trimming took off 1 base at V and 4 bases at J, with 13 bases between the two ends. The CDR3 bases are TGTGCCAGCAGTGAAGGAACAGGGTATGGCTATGGCTACACCTTC. It specifies CASSEGTGYGYGYTF.

V is TRBV14 and J is TRBJ2-1; 9 nucleotides align to TRBD2. The ends lost 4 bases at V and 7 bases at J; junction bases unmatched: 14. The CDR3 totals 17 residues. Looked up from germline, CDR1 is SGHDN and CDR2 is FVKESK. The CDR3 coding sequence is TGTGCCAGCAGCCCCCAATTAGCGGGGGCCCCTCTAAATGAGCAGTTCTTC. Encoded protein: CASSPQLAGAPLNEQFF.

This clonotype occurred many times. The CDR3 DNA reads as TGCAGTGCTAGAGTACAAACTAGTTACAACTATGGCTACACCTTC. Encoded protein: CSARVQTSYNYGYTF. The J gene is TRBJ1-2, the V gene TRBV20-1, with D hard to call. Germline CDR1 and CDR2: DFQATT and SNEGSKA (reference sequence). This CDR3 is 15 amino acids long. Between the trimmed V and J ends, which lost 1 base and 2 bases, there was a span of 14 bases.

This clonotype was observed a few times. This sequence joins TRBV9 and TRBJ2-2, with a possible D match to TRBD1 (6 bases). V lost 4 bases and J lost 6, with 19 bases in between. This CDR3 contains 16 residues. Germline CDR1 reads SGDLS; CDR2 reads YYNGEE. The CDR3: CASSILESGASGELFF. The DNA for the CDR3 is TGTGCCAGCAGCATACTGGAATCAGGGGCGTCCGGGGAGCTGTTTTTT. Full variable domain (outside the CDR3, taken from reference TRBV9 and TRBJ2-2): DSGVTQTPKHLITATGQRVTLRCSPRSGDLSVYWYQQSLDQGLQFLIQYYNGEERAKGNILERFSAQQFPDLHSELNLSSLELGDSALYFCASSILESGASGELFFGEGSRLTVL.

This clonotype appeared a few times. V is TRBV4-2 and J is TRBJ2-6, with 9 bases matching TRBD1. With 3 bases clipped from V and 1 base from J, the junction kept 4 bases outside the gene matches. Germline assignment: CDR1 LGHNA and CDR2 YNFKEQ. The CDR3 runs to 17 residues. The CDR3, as DNA: TGTGCCAGCAGCCAGCGGGACAGGGATTCTGGGGCCAACGTCCTGACTTTC. It specifies CASSQRDRDSGANVLTF.

This clonotype has at least ten counts. The genes are TRBV24-1 and TRBJ2-7; 7 bases fit TRBD1. V shed 3 bases and J 4 bases; nucleotides not matched to a gene: 2. CDR3 size: 13 residues. In germline, CDR1 is KGHDR, CDR2 SFDVKD. As DNA, the CDR3 is TGTGCCACCAGTGATGGGGACAGTTACGAGCAGTACTTC. It is translated as CATSDGDSYEQYF.

V is TRBV6-2 or TRBV6-3 and J is TRBJ2-7; tentatively, D is TRBD1 (5 bases). The germline V gene has CDR1 MNHEY and CDR2 SVGEGT. This CDR3 region has 13 residues. The V end was cut by 10 bases, the J end by 2 bases, with 15 bases between. The CDR3 loop is CATRQPPTYEQYF. CDR3 sequence (DNA): TGTGCCACCCGACAGCCCCCAACCTACGAGCAGTACTTC.

This clonotype has at least ten counts. The V and J genes are TRBV6-5 and TRBJ1-1; TRBD1 is a possible D gene (5 bases). The V and J ends lost 7 bases and 4 bases respectively, with 22 bases between them. The V gene's germline CDR1 is MNHEY and CDR2 SVGAGI. The CDR3 extends over 16 amino acids. CDR3 nucleotide sequence: TGTGCCAGCATCCACTTCCCGGGGGGATCGGGCACTGAAGCTTTCTTT. This translates into CASIHFPGGSGTEAFF.

In its sample, this clonotype was seen a few times. This chain links TRBV7-2 with TRBJ2-5; TRBD1 agrees at 9 bases. V was clipped by 2 bases and J by 5 bases; unmatched bases: 6. The CDR3 covers 15 residues. Germline values: CDR1 SGHTA, CDR2 FQGNSA. The CDR3 sequence is CASSLRTGALETQYF. CDR3 DNA: TGTGCCAGCAGCTTAAGGACAGGGGCCCTGGAGACCCAGTACTTC.

This clonotype showed up many times. The V gene is TRBV4-3, the J gene TRBJ2-1; 12 nucleotides line up with TRBD2. The V and J ends lost 0 bases and 5 bases, in that order; junction bases with no gene match: 5. The germline CDR1 and CDR2 sequences are LGHNA and YSLEER. The CDR3 has 17 residues. CDR3 nucleotides: TGCGCCAGCAGCCAAGATTCGACTAGCGGGGGAGACAATGAGCAGTTCTTC. This encodes CASSQDSTSGGDNEQFF.

This clonotype was observed a few times. The chain carries TRBV20-1 and TRBJ2-6; D is unclear. CDR1 and CDR2 from the germline V gene are DFQATT and SNEGSKA (reference sequence). The CDR3 totals 14 residues. V was clipped by 5 bases and J by 1 base, with 9 bases between them. CDR3: CSAHTTSGANVLTF. As DNA, the CDR3 is TGCAGTGCTCATACAACATCTGGGGCCAACGTCCTGACTTTC.

In its sample, this clonotype was seen a few times. V usage is TRBV5-6 and J usage is TRBJ2-7; D unclear. Germline V CDR1 and CDR2: SGHDT, YYEEEE. This CDR3 spans 14 amino acids. The V gene lost 2 bases and the J gene lost 5 bases, with 14 bases spanning the gap. CDR3 coding DNA: TGTGCCAGCAGCTTTTATCGTTATGGGGACGAGCAGTACTTC. Translation gives CASSFYRYGDEQYF. Based on the CDR3 plus reference TRBV5-6 and TRBJ2-7, the full variable domain is DAGVTQSPTHLIKTRGQQVTLRCSPKSGHDTVSWYQQALGQGPQFIFQYYEEEERQRGNFPDRFSGHQFPNYSSELNVNALLLGDSALYLCASSFYRYGDEQYFGPGTRLTVT.

In its sample, this clonotype was seen many times. The V and J genes are TRBV6-6 and TRBJ2-3; TRBD1 might be the D (5 bases). Germline lookup yields CDR1 MNHNY and CDR2 SVGAGI (reference sequence). Deletions cut 5 bases from V and 1 base from J, with 13 bases between. The CDR3 has 15 amino acids. The CDR3 sequence is CASSPVTAGTDTQYF. In nucleotides, the CDR3 is TGTGCCAGCAGTCCAGTGACAGCAGGCACAGATACGCAGTATTTT.

This clonotype was counted many times. The chain uses TRBV24-1 and TRBJ2-2, with 8 bases fitting TRBD1. The CDR3 has 17 residues. Germline CDR1 is KGHDR and CDR2 is SFDVKD. V lost 3 bases to trimming and J lost 0 bases; unmatched junction nucleotides: 5. CDR3 loop: CATSDGQGYPNTGELFF. The CDR3 DNA follows: TGTGCCACCAGTGATGGACAGGGCTACCCGAACACCGGGGAGCTGTTTTTT.